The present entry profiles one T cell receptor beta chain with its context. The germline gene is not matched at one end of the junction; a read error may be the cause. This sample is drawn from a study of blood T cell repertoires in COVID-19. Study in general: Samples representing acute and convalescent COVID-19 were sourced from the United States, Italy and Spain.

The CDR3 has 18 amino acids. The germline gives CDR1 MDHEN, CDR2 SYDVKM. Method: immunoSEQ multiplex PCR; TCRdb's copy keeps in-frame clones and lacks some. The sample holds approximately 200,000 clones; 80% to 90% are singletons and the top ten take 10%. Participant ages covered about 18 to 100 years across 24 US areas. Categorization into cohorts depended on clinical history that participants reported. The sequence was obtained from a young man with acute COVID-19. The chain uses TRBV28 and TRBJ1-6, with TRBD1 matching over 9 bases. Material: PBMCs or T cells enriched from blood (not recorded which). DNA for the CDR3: TGTGCCAGCAGCTTATTTCCCTTTCCCGGGACAGGGAATTCACCCCTCCACTTT. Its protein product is CASSLFPFPGTGNSPLHF.